Shown below are 17 T cell receptor beta chains from a single sample sequenced in a study of graft-versus-host responses after intestinal transplantation. No antigen has been identified for these receptors. The assay was immunoSEQ multiplex PCR, and TCRdb's table has in-frame clones only and misses some. The sample records 90,000 to 150,000 clones, about 93% being singletons. Sequences were derived from unstimulated CD4+ T cells sorted from spleen or lymph node cells, sampled before intestinal transplant. All receptors come from a human donor who received an intestinal transplant.

The gene calls are TRBV5-1 and TRBJ2-7, with D possibly called TRBD1 or TRBD2 (5 bases each). This CDR3 comprises 15 residues. Germline V gene lookup returns CDR1 SGHRS and CDR2 YFSETQ. Between the trimmed V and J ends, which lost 4 bases and 6 bases, there was a span of 20 bases. The CDR3 reads CASSRLGDPLGEQYF. CDR3 nucleotides: TGCGCCAGCAGCCGGCTTGGGGACCCCCTCGGCGAGCAGTACTTC. Filled out from reference TRBV5-1 and TRBJ2-7, the complete variable domain reads KAGVTQTPRYLIKTRGQQVTLSCSPISGHRSVSWYQQTPGQGLQFLFEYFSETQRNKGNFPGRFSGRQFSNSRSEMNVSTLELGDSALYLCASSRLGDPLGEQYFGPGTRLTVT.

The V gene is TRBV5-6, the J gene TRBJ2-1; a possible D gene is TRBD2 (5 bases). This CDR3 region has 14 residues. Germline values: CDR1 SGHDT, CDR2 YYEEEE. The germline V and J ends were trimmed by 3 bases and 0 bases, with 7 bases remaining between them. CDR3 sequence reads: CASSSGYSYNEQFF. The CDR3 nucleotides read TGTGCCAGCAGCTCGGGGTACTCCTACAATGAGCAGTTCTTC.

This clone was detected only a few times. CDR3: CASSPGWYNDEQFF. CDR3 nucleotides: TGTGCCAGCTCACCAGGGTGGTACAACGATGAGCAGTTCTTC. This sequence joins TRBV18 and TRBJ2-1; D remains unclear. CDR3 length: 14 amino acids. V lost 2 bases and J 8 bases, leaving 13 bases between the germline ends. CDR1 and CDR2 from the germline V gene are KGHSH and LQKENI.

The J gene is TRBJ1-1, the V gene TRBV7-9; TRBD1 aligns across 11 bases. The J segment lost 4 bases and the V segment lost 5 bases, leaving 6 bases of the junction unmatched. The length of the CDR3 is 15 residues. Germline V gene data show CDR1 as SEHNR and CDR2 as FQNEAQ (reference sequence). The DNA for the CDR3 is TGTGCCAGCAGCGGCTCCGGGACAGGGGGCACTGAAGCTTTCTTT. It yields the protein CASSGSGTGGTEAFF.

This chain uses TRBV6-1 with TRBJ1-2, with D possibly matching TRBD1 (6 bases). Trimming stripped 10 bases from V and 1 base from J, with 19 bases between. Looked up from germline, CDR1 is MNHNS and CDR2 is SASEGT. The CDR3 loop spans 15 amino acids. Here the CDR3 DNA reads TGTGCCACCACCAGACAGGAGAGCTTTAACTATGGCTACACCTTC. Amino acid sequence: CATTRQESFNYGYTF.

The chain recombines TRBV27 with TRBJ2-3; the match to TRBD2 covers 13 bases. The CDR3 totals 15 residues. V lost 8 bases to trimming and J lost 10 bases; unmatched junction nucleotides: 12. Germline V gene sequence: CDR1 MNHEY, CDR2 SMNVEV (reference sequence). The CDR3 region is CASLGTSGVVGAQYF. The CDR3 nucleotides read TGTGCCAGCCTCGGGACTAGCGGGGTCGTGGGTGCGCAGTATTTT.

This chain uses TRBV30 with TRBJ1-5, with D possibly being TRBD1 (6 bases). The CDR3 totals 14 residues. Germline V gene sequence: CDR1 GTSNPN, CDR2 SVGIG (reference sequence). V was trimmed by 2 bases and J by 6 bases, leaving 14 bases between them. CDR3 sequence reads: CAWSKDSLSQPQHF. CDR3 DNA sequence: TGTGCCTGGAGTAAGGACAGTCTCAGTCAGCCCCAGCATTTT. Full variable domain (outside the CDR3, taken from reference TRBV30 and TRBJ1-5): SQTIHQWPATLVQPVGSPLSLECTVEGTSNPNLYWYRQAAGRGLQLLFYSVGIGQISSEVPQNLSASRPQDRQFILSSKKLLLSDSGFYLCAWSKDSLSQPQHFGDGTRLSIL.

This rearrangement joins TRBV12-5 to TRBJ2-6, with 7 bases fitting TRBD2. Per germline, CDR1 LGHNT and CDR2 FRNRAP. V lost 2 bases, J lost 2 bases, and 6 bases stayed unmatched. CDR3 length equals 17 residues. CDR3 DNA sequence: TGTGCTAGTGGTTTGTCCAGCGGACTAGCTGGGGCCAACGTCCTGACTTTC. Amino acids: CASGLSSGLAGANVLTF. The complete variable domain, with remaining parts taken from reference TRBV12-5 and TRBJ2-6, reads DARVTQTPRHKVTEMGQEVTMRCQPILGHNTVFWYRQTMMQGLELLAYFRNRAPLDDSGMPKDRFSAEMPDATLATLKIQPSEPRDSAVYFCASGLSSGLAGANVLTFGAGSRLTVL.

The chain employs TRBV27 and TRBJ1-1, with D hard to call. The CDR3 consists of 16 residues. The germline V gene encodes CDR1 MNHEY and CDR2 SMNVEV (reference sequence). The ends were cut back, 1 base at V and 0 bases at J, with 12 bases in the middle. CDR3 region: CASSLLAVSMNTEAFF. The CDR3 coding sequence is TGTGCCAGCAGTTTATTGGCAGTGTCCATGAACACTGAAGCTTTCTTT.

J is TRBJ2-7 and V is TRBV18, with TRBD1 matching over 7 bases. With 4 bases clipped from V and 4 bases from J, the junction kept 7 bases outside the gene matches. CDR3 size: 14 residues. Germline CDR1 is KGHSH and CDR2 is LQKENI. The CDR3 DNA follows: TGTGCCAGCTCACTCGGGACAGAGAGTTACGAGCAGTACTTC. This codes for CASSLGTESYEQYF.

V and J are TRBV29-1 and TRBJ2-3, with D maybe TRBD2 (6 bases). The CDR3 spans 13 residues. Germline V gene sequence: CDR1 SQVTM, CDR2 ANQGSEA. V dropped 2 bases and J dropped 4 bases, with 10 bases sitting between them. CDR3 DNA: TGCAGCGTTGAACCGACTAGGGCAGATACGCAGTATTTT. It yields the protein CSVEPTRADTQYF.

The chain couples TRBV5-1 to TRBJ1-5, with D perhaps TRBD1 (5 bases). The CDR3 length is 14 residues. V gave up 0 bases and J gave up 7 bases, with 11 bases separating them. CDR1 SGHRS and CDR2 YFSETQ come from the germline V gene. The CDR3 DNA sequence: TGCGCCAGCAGCTTGGAATCGGGGGTCCAGCCCCAGCATTTT. Residues: CASSLESGVQPQHF.

The chain links TRBV28 to TRBJ1-3; D is perhaps TRBD1 (5 bases). The V end lost 7 bases, the J end lost 3 bases, and 10 bases lay between the germline ends. Germline V lookup: CDR1 MDHEN, CDR2 SYDVKM. The CDR3 runs 13 residues. The CDR3 DNA is TGTGCCAGCACCATGGGGGTTGGAAACACCATATATTTT. It encodes CASTMGVGNTIYF.

This clone appeared once. The gene calls are TRBV25-1 and TRBJ1-5, with no clear D. The CDR3 sequence is 14 residues long. Germline CDR1 and CDR2: MGHDK and SYGVNS. V gave up 11 bases and J gave up 6 bases, with 20 bases separating them. CDR3 loop: CAPQEGQRAQPQHF. CDR3 bases: TGTGCCCCTCAGGAAGGGCAGAGGGCTCAGCCCCAGCATTTT.

The CDR3 bases are TGTGCCAGCAGCTTAGTAGCGGCTCTCACAGATACGCAGTATTTT. This gives the protein CASSLVAALTDTQYF. The chain is built from TRBV7-6 and TRBJ2-3; a possible D gene is TRBD2 (6 bases). The CDR3 contains 15 residues. V was cut by 1 base and J by 2 bases, with 10 bases left in between. Germline CDR1 and CDR2: SGHVS and FNYEAQ.

The CDR3 DNA reads TGTGCCACTTCGAGATGGGGAGCGGGCGCCTACAATGAGCAGTTCTTC. This sequence encodes CATSRWGAGAYNEQFF. V usage is TRBV27 and J usage is TRBJ2-1; D may be TRBD2 (6 bases). Germline assignment: CDR1 MNHEY and CDR2 SMNVEV (reference sequence). The CDR3 runs to 16 residues. Trimming pared 10 bases from V and 2 bases from J, leaving 21 bases between.

The chain combines TRBV30 with TRBJ1-1; TRBD1 is a possible D gene (6 bases). The ends were cut back, 6 bases at V and 7 bases at J, with 21 bases in the middle. Germline-derived CDR1 and CDR2 are GTSNPN and SVGIG (reference sequence). The CDR3 has 14 amino acids. The CDR3 region has the DNA TGTGCCTGCCCCGACCCAGCAGGGGCAGGTGAAGCTTTCTTT. Protein: CACPDPAGAGEAFF.